This T cell receptor (beta chain) appears in the sequencing data of a study of cytomegalovirus exposure and HLA in healthy donors. Using immunoSEQ multiplex PCR, the repertoire was profiled, and TCRdb retains in-frame clones only, with some absent. Altogether roughly 150,000 clones are present, roughly 80% being singletons, with the ten largest covering roughly 10%. V was trimmed by 0 bases and J by 0 bases, leaving 9 bases between them. This CDR3 has 16 amino acids. Germline CDR1 is LNHNV and CDR2 is YYDKDF (reference sequence). Study outcomes and limitations: A later analysis found first-cohort TCR clusters tended to co-occur in the 120 or so validation repertoires. The authors listed some 150 TCR beta chains as cytomegalovirus-associated.

Concerning this clone: Its antigen is as yet unknown.

This receptor was identified in a man aged 25 to 40 in good health and CMV-seropositive. The chain uses TRBV15 and TRBJ1-5, with D perhaps matching TRBD1 (6 bases). The sample comprised PBMCs. The CDR3 loop is CATSRERGASNQPQHF. CDR3 nucleotides: TGTGCCACCAGCAGAGAACGGGGGGCTAGCAATCAGCCCCAGCATTTT.